This is a list of T cell receptor beta chains from one sample in a study of control samples from healthy donors and cancer patients. Repertoires were generated with immunoSEQ multiplex PCR, while TCRdb's copy carries only in-frame clones and drops some. The repertoire consists of 170,000 or so clones, with over 80% occurring once and the leading ten covering more than 1.4%. Material: blood. The receptors come from a man aged 18 to 35 in good health. Both conserved end residues are part of each CDR3. Each record gives: CDR3 protein, CDR3 DNA, D gene, CDR3 length, V gene, clone size, J gene. D genes are given only for firm matches. Clone size, where shown, is once, few, many, or a class for clones that have expanded.

cdr3_aa: CASSYFGQGEGYTF
cdr3_nt: TGTGCCAGCAGTTACTTTGGACAGGGGGAGGGCTACACCTTC
d_call: TRBD1
cdr3_length: 14
v_call: TRBV6-5
clone_size: NA
j_call: TRBJ1-2

cdr3_aa: CASSVGQFSYEQYF
cdr3_nt: TGTGCCAGCAGCGTAGGACAATTCTCCTACGAGCAGTACTTC
d_call: NA
cdr3_length: 14
v_call: TRBV9
clone_size: once
j_call: TRBJ2-7

cdr3_aa: CATQDRGVTDTQYF
cdr3_nt: TGTGCCACCCAGGACAGGGGGGTTACGGATACGCAGTATTTT
d_call: TRBD1
cdr3_length: 14
v_call: TRBV24-1
clone_size: NA
j_call: TRBJ2-3

cdr3_aa: CASSQDPDTIYEQYF
cdr3_nt: TGTGCCAGCAGCCAAGATCCGGACACGATATACGAGCAGTACTTC
d_call: NA
cdr3_length: 15
v_call: TRBV3-1/TRBV3-2
clone_size: few
j_call: TRBJ2-7

cdr3_aa: CASSWRGSVNTGELFF
cdr3_nt: TGTGCCAGCTCCTGGAGGGGGTCGGTGAACACCGGGGAGCTGTTTTTT
d_call: NA
cdr3_length: 16
v_call: TRBV27
clone_size: few
j_call: TRBJ2-2

cdr3_aa: CASSFTGTGELFF
cdr3_nt: TGCGCCAGCAGTTTCACAGGGACCGGGGAGCTGTTTTTT
d_call: NA
cdr3_length: 13
v_call: TRBV5-1
clone_size: NA
j_call: TRBJ2-2

cdr3_aa: CASSLDRSTDTQYF
cdr3_nt: TGTGCCAGCAGCTTGGATAGGAGCACAGATACGCAGTATTTT
d_call: NA
cdr3_length: 14
v_call: TRBV5-4
clone_size: NA
j_call: TRBJ2-3

cdr3_aa: CASSQVPKLFPSGANVLTF
cdr3_nt: TGTGCCAGCAGCCAAGTCCCTAAGCTTTTTCCCTCTGGGGCCAACGTCCTGACTTTC
d_call: NA
cdr3_length: 19
v_call: TRBV3-1/TRBV3-2
clone_size: NA
j_call: TRBJ2-6

cdr3_aa: CASSEQGQYYGYTF
cdr3_nt: TGCGCCAGCAGCGAACAGGGACAGTACTATGGCTACACCTTC
d_call: TRBD1
cdr3_length: 14
v_call: TRBV5-1
clone_size: NA
j_call: TRBJ1-2

cdr3_aa: CAWSVPVSGAQDTQYF
cdr3_nt: TGTGCCTGGAGTGTACCCGTCAGCGGGGCACAAGATACGCAGTATTTT
d_call: TRBD2
cdr3_length: 16
v_call: TRBV30
clone_size: once
j_call: TRBJ2-3

cdr3_aa: CALKTGYEQYF
cdr3_nt: TGTGCCTTAAAAACAGGTTACGAGCAGTACTTC
d_call: NA
cdr3_length: 11
v_call: TRBV30
clone_size: NA
j_call: TRBJ2-7

cdr3_aa: CASSLAGTQYF
cdr3_nt: TGTGCCAGCAGCTTGGCGGGAACGCAGTATTTT
d_call: NA
cdr3_length: 11
v_call: TRBV5-6
clone_size: NA
j_call: TRBJ2-3

cdr3_aa: CASSLGDQALGGQYF
cdr3_nt: TGTGCCAGCAGCTTAGGGGACCAGGCCCTAGGCGGGCAGTACTTC
d_call: NA
cdr3_length: 15
v_call: TRBV11-1
clone_size: NA
j_call: TRBJ2-7

cdr3_aa: CASRTQGGETQYF
cdr3_nt: TGTGCCAGCAGAACGCAGGGGGGTGAGACCCAGTACTTC
d_call: NA
cdr3_length: 13
v_call: TRBV2
clone_size: NA
j_call: TRBJ2-5

cdr3_aa: CASGTGNKIDTQYF
cdr3_nt: TGCGCCAGCGGCACAGGGAATAAGATAGATACGCAGTATTTT
d_call: NA
cdr3_length: 14
v_call: TRBV5-1
clone_size: NA
j_call: TRBJ2-3

cdr3_aa: CASSQDTATGTYEQYF
cdr3_nt: TGCGCCAGCAGCCAAGATACAGCGACAGGGACCTACGAGCAGTACTTC
d_call: TRBD1
cdr3_length: 16
v_call: TRBV4-1
clone_size: NA
j_call: TRBJ2-7

cdr3_aa: CASSPRLAGGRNIQYF
cdr3_nt: TGTGCCAGTAGTCCGCGACTAGCGGGGGGGAGAAACATTCAGTACTTC
d_call: TRBD2
cdr3_length: 16
v_call: TRBV19
clone_size: NA
j_call: TRBJ2-4

cdr3_aa: CASTRDIGGSNSPLHF
cdr3_nt: TGTGCCAGCACTAGGGACATCGGAGGGAGTAATTCACCCCTCCACTTT
d_call: NA
cdr3_length: 16
v_call: TRBV2
clone_size: NA
j_call: TRBJ1-6

cdr3_aa: CASSPGTSGGTYEQYF
cdr3_nt: TGTGCCAGCTCACCAGGGACTAGCGGGGGGACCTACGAGCAGTACTTC
d_call: TRBD2
cdr3_length: 16
v_call: TRBV18
clone_size: NA
j_call: TRBJ2-7

cdr3_aa: CASTIGKGRLTTLHF
cdr3_nt: TGTGCCAGCACCATAGGAAAGGGGCGATTAACCACCCTCCACTTT
d_call: NA
cdr3_length: 15
v_call: TRBV6-5
clone_size: NA
j_call: TRBJ1-6

cdr3_aa: CASSRKDTQYF
cdr3_nt: TGTGCCAGCAGCCGGAAAGATACGCAGTATTTT
d_call: NA
cdr3_length: 11
v_call: TRBV6-5
clone_size: NA
j_call: TRBJ2-3

cdr3_aa: CASSLGTGVGNEKLFF
cdr3_nt: TGTGCCAGCAGTCTCGGGACAGGGGTGGGTAATGAAAAACTGTTTTTT
d_call: TRBD1
cdr3_length: 16
v_call: TRBV7-9
clone_size: NA
j_call: TRBJ1-4

cdr3_aa: CASLSTDTQYF
cdr3_nt: TGTGCCAGCCTTAGCACAGATACGCAGTATTTT
d_call: NA
cdr3_length: 11
v_call: TRBV19
clone_size: NA
j_call: TRBJ2-3

cdr3_aa: CASSFQISTDTQYF
cdr3_nt: TGTGCCAGCAGCTTCCAAATTAGCACAGATACGCAGTATTTT
d_call: NA
cdr3_length: 14
v_call: TRBV11-2
clone_size: NA
j_call: TRBJ2-3

cdr3_aa: CASSLGSGGADTQYF
cdr3_nt: TGCGCCAGCAGCTTAGGTAGCGGGGGGGCAGATACGCAGTATTTT
d_call: TRBD2
cdr3_length: 15
v_call: TRBV5-1
clone_size: NA
j_call: TRBJ2-3

cdr3_aa: CASSPSGTGGTEAFF
cdr3_nt: TGTGCCAGCTCACCTTCAGGGACAGGGGGCACTGAAGCTTTCTTT
d_call: TRBD1
cdr3_length: 15
v_call: TRBV18
clone_size: once
j_call: TRBJ1-1

cdr3_aa: CASSHTSSGTEKLFF
cdr3_nt: TGTGCCAGCAGCCACACTTCGTCTGGGACGGAAAAACTGTTTTTT
d_call: NA
cdr3_length: 15
v_call: TRBV3-1/TRBV3-2
clone_size: NA
j_call: TRBJ1-4

cdr3_aa: CASSLDFRTDTQYF
cdr3_nt: TGTGCCAGCAGCTTAGACTTCCGCACAGATACGCAGTATTTT
d_call: NA
cdr3_length: 14
v_call: TRBV7-2
clone_size: NA
j_call: TRBJ2-3

cdr3_aa: CASRSQGAEDSPLHF
cdr3_nt: TGTGCCAGCAGGTCACAGGGAGCTGAGGATTCACCCCTCCACTTT
d_call: NA
cdr3_length: 15
v_call: TRBV5-6
clone_size: NA
j_call: TRBJ1-6

cdr3_aa: CASSRRGGMGGNEQFF
cdr3_nt: TGTGCCAGCAGCCGGAGGGGAGGGATGGGCGGCAATGAGCAGTTCTTC
d_call: TRBD2
cdr3_length: 16
v_call: TRBV11-2
clone_size: NA
j_call: TRBJ2-1

cdr3_aa: CASSPRGSSGNTIYF
cdr3_nt: TGTGCCAGCAGCCCCAGGGGCTCCTCTGGAAACACCATATATTTT
d_call: NA
cdr3_length: 15
v_call: TRBV7-2
clone_size: NA
j_call: TRBJ1-3

cdr3_aa: CASSLLAGAVVNTEAFF
cdr3_nt: TGTGCCAGCAGCCTACTGGCGGGGGCTGTGGTGAACACTGAAGCTTTCTTT
d_call: NA
cdr3_length: 17
v_call: TRBV7-8
clone_size: NA
j_call: TRBJ1-1

cdr3_aa: CASSGGADRTNQPQHF
cdr3_nt: TGTGCCAGCAGCGGTGGGGCGGACAGGACTAATCAGCCCCAGCATTTT
d_call: TRBD1
cdr3_length: 16
v_call: TRBV5-6
clone_size: NA
j_call: TRBJ1-5

cdr3_aa: CASKPTGTDTQYF
cdr3_nt: TGTGCCAGCAAACCCACGGGGACAGATACGCAGTATTTT
d_call: NA
cdr3_length: 13
v_call: TRBV25-1
clone_size: NA
j_call: TRBJ2-3

cdr3_aa: CASSSQGEGGYTF
cdr3_nt: TGTGCCAGCAGTTCCCAGGGGGAAGGTGGCTACACCTTC
d_call: TRBD1
cdr3_length: 13
v_call: TRBV6-4
clone_size: NA
j_call: TRBJ1-2

cdr3_aa: CASSPRLAGALGDTQYF
cdr3_nt: TGTGCCAGCAGCCCAAGACTAGCGGGGGCCTTAGGGGATACGCAGTATTTT
d_call: TRBD2
cdr3_length: 17
v_call: TRBV9
clone_size: NA
j_call: TRBJ2-3

cdr3_aa: CASSEEALTDTQYF
cdr3_nt: TGTGCCAGCAGTGAGGAGGCCCTCACAGATACGCAGTATTTT
d_call: NA
cdr3_length: 14
v_call: TRBV2
clone_size: NA
j_call: TRBJ2-3

cdr3_aa: CASSFRQGAGYEQYF
cdr3_nt: TGCGCCAGCAGCTTCAGACAGGGGGCAGGGTACGAGCAGTACTTC
d_call: TRBD1
cdr3_length: 15
v_call: TRBV4-1
clone_size: NA
j_call: TRBJ2-7

cdr3_aa: CASSPVTGHEAFF
cdr3_nt: TGTGCCAGCAGCCCCGTGACAGGCCATGAAGCTTTCTTT
d_call: NA
cdr3_length: 13
v_call: TRBV12-3/TRBV12-4
clone_size: NA
j_call: TRBJ1-1

cdr3_aa: CASSAGATNTEAFF
cdr3_nt: TGTGCCAGCTCAGCGGGGGCGACGAACACTGAAGCTTTCTTT
d_call: NA
cdr3_length: 14
v_call: TRBV18
clone_size: NA
j_call: TRBJ1-1

cdr3_aa: CASSPQFRTTTGSGHQPQHF
cdr3_nt: TGTGCCAGCTCACCCCAGTTTCGCACCACTACAGGGTCAGGTCACCAGCCCCAGCATTTT
d_call: NA
cdr3_length: 20
v_call: TRBV18
clone_size: NA
j_call: TRBJ1-5

cdr3_aa: CASGQGTGYGTGELFF
cdr3_nt: TGTGCTAGTGGTCAAGGGACAGGGTACGGGACCGGGGAGCTGTTTTTT
d_call: TRBD1
cdr3_length: 16
v_call: TRBV12-5
clone_size: NA
j_call: TRBJ2-2

cdr3_aa: CASSLLDSHTGELFF
cdr3_nt: TGCGCCAGCAGCTTGTTGGACAGCCATACCGGGGAGCTGTTTTTT
d_call: NA
cdr3_length: 15
v_call: TRBV5-1
clone_size: NA
j_call: TRBJ2-2

cdr3_aa: CASSSYTVSYEQYF
cdr3_nt: TGTGCCAGCAGCTCCTATACAGTATCCTACGAGCAGTACTTC
d_call: NA
cdr3_length: 14
v_call: TRBV5-4
clone_size: few
j_call: TRBJ2-7